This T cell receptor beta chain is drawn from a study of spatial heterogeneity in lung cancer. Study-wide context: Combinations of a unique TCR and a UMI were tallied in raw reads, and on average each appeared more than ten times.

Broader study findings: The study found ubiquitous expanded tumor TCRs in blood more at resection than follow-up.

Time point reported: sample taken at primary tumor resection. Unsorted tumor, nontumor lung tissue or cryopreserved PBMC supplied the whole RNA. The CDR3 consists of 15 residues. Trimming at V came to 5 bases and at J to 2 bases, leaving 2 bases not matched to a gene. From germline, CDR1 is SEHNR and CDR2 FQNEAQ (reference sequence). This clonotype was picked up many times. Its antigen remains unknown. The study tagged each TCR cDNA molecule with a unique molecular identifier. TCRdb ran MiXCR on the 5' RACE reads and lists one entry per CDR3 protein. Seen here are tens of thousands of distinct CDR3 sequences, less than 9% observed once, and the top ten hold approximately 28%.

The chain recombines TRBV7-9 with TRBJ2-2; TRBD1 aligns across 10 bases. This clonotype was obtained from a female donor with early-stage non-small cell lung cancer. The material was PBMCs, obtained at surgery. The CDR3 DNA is TGTGCCAGCAGCCCGACAGGGGGCAACACCGGGGAGCTGTTTTTT. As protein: CASSPTGGNTGELFF.